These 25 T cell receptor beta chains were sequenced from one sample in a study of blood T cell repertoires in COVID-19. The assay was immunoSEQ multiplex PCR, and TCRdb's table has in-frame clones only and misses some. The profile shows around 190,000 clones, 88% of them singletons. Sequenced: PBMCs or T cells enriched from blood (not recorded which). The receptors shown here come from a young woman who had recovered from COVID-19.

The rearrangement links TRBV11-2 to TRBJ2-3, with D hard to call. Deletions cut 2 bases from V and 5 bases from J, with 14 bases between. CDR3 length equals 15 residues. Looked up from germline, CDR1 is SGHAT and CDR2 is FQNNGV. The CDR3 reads CASSLNYISGDTQYF. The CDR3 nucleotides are TGTGCCAGCAGCTTAAATTATATCTCCGGAGATACGCAGTATTTT.

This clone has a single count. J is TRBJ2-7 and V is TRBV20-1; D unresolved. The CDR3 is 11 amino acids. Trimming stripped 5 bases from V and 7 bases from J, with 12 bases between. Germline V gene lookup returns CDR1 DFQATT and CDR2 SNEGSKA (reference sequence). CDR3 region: CSAQRPREQYF. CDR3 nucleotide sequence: TGCAGTGCTCAAAGGCCTAGGGAGCAGTACTTC.

The CDR3 loop reads CASSKVWDRDNSPLHF. CDR3 nucleotide sequence: TGTGCCAGCAGCAAAGTGTGGGACAGGGACAATTCACCCCTCCACTTT. The V and J genes are TRBV21-1 and TRBJ1-6; the table's D gene call, TRBD1, was not cross checked with the DNA. TRBV21-1 is annotated as a pseudogene. The CDR3 covers 16 residues.

The CDR3 region is CASRRLAKNIQYF. The CDR3, as DNA: TGTGCCAGCAGACGACTAGCCAAAAACATTCAGTACTTC. The rearrangement links TRBV2 to TRBJ2-4; D not resolved. The V and J ends lost 6 bases and 0 bases respectively, with 6 bases between them. Germline V gives CDR1 SNHLY, CDR2 FYNNEI. CDR3 length equals 13 residues. Looking up the rest from reference TRBV2 and TRBJ2-4 gives the full variable domain: EPEVTQTPSHQVTQMGQEVILRCVPISNHLYFYWYRQILGQKVEFLVSFYNNEISEKSEIFDDQFSVERPDGSNFTLKIRSTKLEDSAMYFCASRRLAKNIQYFGAGTRLSVL.

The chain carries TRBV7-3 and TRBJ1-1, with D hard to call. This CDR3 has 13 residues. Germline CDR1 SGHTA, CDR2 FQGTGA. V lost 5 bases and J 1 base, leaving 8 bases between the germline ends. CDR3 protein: CASSTGRNTEAFF. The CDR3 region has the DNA TGTGCCAGCAGCACGGGTCGGAACACTGAAGCTTTCTTT.

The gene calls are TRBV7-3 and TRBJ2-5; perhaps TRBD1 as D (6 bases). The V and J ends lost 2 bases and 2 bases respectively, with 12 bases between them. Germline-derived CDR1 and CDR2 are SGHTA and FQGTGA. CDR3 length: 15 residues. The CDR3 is CASSLATGWQETQYF. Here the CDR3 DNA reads TGTGCCAGCAGCTTAGCTACAGGGTGGCAAGAGACCCAGTACTTC. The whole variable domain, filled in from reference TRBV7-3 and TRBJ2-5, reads GAGVSQTPSNKVTEKGKYVELRCDPISGHTALYWYRQSLGQGPEFLIYFQGTGAADDSGLPNDRFFAVRPEGSVSTLKIQRTERGDSAVYLCASSLATGWQETQYFGPGTRLLVL.

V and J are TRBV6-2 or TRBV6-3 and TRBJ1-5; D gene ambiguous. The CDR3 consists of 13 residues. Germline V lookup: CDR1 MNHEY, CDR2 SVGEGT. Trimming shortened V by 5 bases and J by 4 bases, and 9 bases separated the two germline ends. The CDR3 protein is CASSGEFNQPQHF. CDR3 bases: TGTGCCAGCAGTGGAGAGTTTAATCAGCCCCAGCATTTT.

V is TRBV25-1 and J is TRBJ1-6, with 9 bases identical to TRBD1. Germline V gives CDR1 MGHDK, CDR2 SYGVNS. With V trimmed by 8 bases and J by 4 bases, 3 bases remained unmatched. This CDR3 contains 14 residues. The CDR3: CASGTGSYNSPLHF. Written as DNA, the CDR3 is TGTGCCAGCGGGACAGGGTCATATAATTCACCCCTCCACTTT.

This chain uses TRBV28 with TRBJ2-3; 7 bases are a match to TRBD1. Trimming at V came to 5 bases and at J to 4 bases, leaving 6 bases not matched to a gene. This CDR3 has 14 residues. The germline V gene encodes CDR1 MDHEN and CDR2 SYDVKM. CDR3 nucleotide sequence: TGTGCCAGCAGTAACCTTGGGACAGCAGATACGCAGTATTTT. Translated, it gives CASSNLGTADTQYF.

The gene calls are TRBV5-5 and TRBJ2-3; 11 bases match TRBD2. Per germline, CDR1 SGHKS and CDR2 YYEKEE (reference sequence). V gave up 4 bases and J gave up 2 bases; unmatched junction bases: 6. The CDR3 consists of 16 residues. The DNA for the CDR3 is TGTGCCAGCAGCCAAGGGACTAGCGGAACCACAGATACGCAGTATTTT. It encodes CASSQGTSGTTDTQYF.

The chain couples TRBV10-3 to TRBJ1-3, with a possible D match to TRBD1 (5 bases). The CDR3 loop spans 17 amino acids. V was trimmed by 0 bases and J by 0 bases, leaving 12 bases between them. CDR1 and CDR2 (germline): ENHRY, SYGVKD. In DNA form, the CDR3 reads TGTGCCATCAGTGAGTCGACGCGGGACGGCTCTGGAAACACCATATATTTT. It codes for CAISESTRDGSGNTIYF.

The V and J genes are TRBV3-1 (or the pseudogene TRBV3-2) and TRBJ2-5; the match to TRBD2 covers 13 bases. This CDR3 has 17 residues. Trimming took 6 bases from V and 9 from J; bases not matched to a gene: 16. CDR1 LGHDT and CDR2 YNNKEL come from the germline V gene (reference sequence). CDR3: CASRGGLAGAFGGAQYF. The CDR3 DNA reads TGTGCCAGCAGAGGAGGACTAGCGGGGGCCTTCGGGGGGGCCCAGTACTTC.

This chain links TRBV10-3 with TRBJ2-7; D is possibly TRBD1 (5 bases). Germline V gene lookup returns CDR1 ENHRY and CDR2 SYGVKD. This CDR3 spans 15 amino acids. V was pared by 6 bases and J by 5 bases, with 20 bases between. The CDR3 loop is CAIRARATTTDEQYF. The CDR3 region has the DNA TGTGCCATCAGGGCCAGGGCTACCACAACCGACGAGCAGTACTTC.

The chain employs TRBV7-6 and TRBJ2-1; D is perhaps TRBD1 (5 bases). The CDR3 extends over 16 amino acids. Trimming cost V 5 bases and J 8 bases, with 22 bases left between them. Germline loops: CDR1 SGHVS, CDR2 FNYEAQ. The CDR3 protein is CASSPTISTGVHEQFF. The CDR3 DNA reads TGTGCCAGCAGCCCCACGATATCAACAGGAGTCCATGAGCAGTTCTTC.

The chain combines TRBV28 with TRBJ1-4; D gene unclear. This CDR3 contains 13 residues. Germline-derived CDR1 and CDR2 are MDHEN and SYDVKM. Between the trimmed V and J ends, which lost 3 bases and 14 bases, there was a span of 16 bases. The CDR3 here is CASSFTARRRLFF. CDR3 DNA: TGTGCCAGCAGTTTTACTGCCCGACGGAGGCTGTTTTTT.

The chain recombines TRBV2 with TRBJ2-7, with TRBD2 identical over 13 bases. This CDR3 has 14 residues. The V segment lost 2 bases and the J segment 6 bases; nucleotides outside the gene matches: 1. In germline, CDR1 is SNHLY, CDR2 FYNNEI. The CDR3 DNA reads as TGTGCCAGCAGTGAAAGACTAGCGGGAGGCGAGCAGTACTTC. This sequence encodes CASSERLAGGEQYF.

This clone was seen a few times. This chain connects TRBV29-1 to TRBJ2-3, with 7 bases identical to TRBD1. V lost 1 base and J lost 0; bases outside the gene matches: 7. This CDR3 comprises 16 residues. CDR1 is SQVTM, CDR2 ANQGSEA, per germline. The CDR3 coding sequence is TGCAGCGTTGAAGGTGGACAGGCCATTAGCACAGATACGCAGTATTTT. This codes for CSVEGGQAISTDTQYF.

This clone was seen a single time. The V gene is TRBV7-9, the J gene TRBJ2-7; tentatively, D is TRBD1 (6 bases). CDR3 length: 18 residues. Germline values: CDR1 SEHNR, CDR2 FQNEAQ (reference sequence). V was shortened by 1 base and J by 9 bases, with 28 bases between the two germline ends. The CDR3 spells CASSLVGQGMKPQWGQYF. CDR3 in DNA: TGTGCCAGCAGCTTAGTAGGTCAGGGGATGAAGCCCCAGTGGGGGCAGTACTTC.

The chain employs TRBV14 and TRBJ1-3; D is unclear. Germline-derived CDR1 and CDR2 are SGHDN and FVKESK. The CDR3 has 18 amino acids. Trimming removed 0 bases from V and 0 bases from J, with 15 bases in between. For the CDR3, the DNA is TGTGCCAGCAGCCAAGATGGTATCGGGTCGCACTCTGGAAACACCATATATTTT. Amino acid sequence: CASSQDGIGSHSGNTIYF.

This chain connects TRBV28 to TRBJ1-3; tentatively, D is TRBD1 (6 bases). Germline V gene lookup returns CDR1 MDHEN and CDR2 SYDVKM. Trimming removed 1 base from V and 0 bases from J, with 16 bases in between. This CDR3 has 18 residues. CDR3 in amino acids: CASSLLGAGAISGNTIYF. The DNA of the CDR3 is TGTGCCAGCAGTTTATTGGGGGCAGGGGCGATCTCTGGAAACACCATATATTTT.

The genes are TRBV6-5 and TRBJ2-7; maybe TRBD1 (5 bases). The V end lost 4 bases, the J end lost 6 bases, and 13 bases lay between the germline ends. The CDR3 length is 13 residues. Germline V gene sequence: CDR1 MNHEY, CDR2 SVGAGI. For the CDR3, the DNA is TGTGCCAGCAGTTTAGGCAGGGTAGCCGAGCAGTACTTC. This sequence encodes CASSLGRVAEQYF.

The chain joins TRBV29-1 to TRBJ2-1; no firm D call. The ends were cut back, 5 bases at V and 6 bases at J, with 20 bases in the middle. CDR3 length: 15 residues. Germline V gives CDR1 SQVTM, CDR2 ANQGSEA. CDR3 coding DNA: TGCAGCGTTCAAGGGTCTCCGACTCCAACCAATGAGCAGTTCTTC. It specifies CSVQGSPTPTNEQFF.

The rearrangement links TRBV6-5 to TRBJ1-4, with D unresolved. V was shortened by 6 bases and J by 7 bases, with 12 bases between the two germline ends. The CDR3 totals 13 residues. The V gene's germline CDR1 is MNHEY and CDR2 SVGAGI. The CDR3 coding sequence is TGTGCCAGCAGCTCTAGGCCCGGTGAAAAACTGTTTTTT. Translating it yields CASSSRPGEKLFF.

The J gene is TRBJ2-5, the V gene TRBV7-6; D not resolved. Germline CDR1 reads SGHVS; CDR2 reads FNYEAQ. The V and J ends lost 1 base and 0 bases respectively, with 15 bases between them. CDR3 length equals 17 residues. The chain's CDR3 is CASSLVRSTANQETQYF. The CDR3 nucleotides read TGTGCCAGCAGCTTAGTACGGTCCACAGCCAACCAAGAGACCCAGTACTTC. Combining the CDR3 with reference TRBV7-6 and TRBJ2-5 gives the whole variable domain GAGVSQSPRYKVTKRGQDVALRCDPISGHVSLYWYRQALGQGPEFLTYFNYEAQQDKSGLPNDRFSAERPEGSISTLTIQRTEQRDSAMYRCASSLVRSTANQETQYFGPGTRLLVL.

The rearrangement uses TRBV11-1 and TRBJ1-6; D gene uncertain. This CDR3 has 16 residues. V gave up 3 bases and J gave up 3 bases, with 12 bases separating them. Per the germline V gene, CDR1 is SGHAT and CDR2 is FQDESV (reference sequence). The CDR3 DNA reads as TGTGCCAGCAGCTTTTCCTCCGGGGTCTATAATTCACCCCTCCACTTT. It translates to CASSFSSGVYNSPLHF.